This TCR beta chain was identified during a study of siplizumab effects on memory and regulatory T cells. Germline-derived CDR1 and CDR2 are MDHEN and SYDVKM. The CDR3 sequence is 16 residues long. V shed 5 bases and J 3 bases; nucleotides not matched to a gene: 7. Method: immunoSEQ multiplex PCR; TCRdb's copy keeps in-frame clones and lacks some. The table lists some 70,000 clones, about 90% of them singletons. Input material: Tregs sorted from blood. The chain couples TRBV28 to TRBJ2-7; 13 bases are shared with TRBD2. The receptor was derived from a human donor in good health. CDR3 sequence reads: CASSGRTSGRYYEQYF. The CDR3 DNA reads TGTGCCAGCAGTGGGAGGACTAGCGGGAGATACTACGAGCAGTACTTC.